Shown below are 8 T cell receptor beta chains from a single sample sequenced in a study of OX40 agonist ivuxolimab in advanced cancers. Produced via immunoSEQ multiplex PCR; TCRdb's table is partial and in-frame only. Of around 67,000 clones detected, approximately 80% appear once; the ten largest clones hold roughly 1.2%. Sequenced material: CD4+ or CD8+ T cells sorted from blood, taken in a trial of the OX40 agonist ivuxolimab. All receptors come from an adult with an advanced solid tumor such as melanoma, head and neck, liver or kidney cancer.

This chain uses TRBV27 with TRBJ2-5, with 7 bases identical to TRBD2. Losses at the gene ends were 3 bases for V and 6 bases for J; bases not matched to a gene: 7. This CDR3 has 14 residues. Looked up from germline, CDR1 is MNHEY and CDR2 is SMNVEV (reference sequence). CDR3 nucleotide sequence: TGTGCCAGCAGTTTTACGGGGACTATTCAGACCCAGTACTTC. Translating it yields CASSFTGTIQTQYF.

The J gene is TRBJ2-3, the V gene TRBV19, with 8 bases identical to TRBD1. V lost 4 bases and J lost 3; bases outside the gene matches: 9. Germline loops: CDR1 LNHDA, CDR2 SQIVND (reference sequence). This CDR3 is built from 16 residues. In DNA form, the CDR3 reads TGTGCCAGTAGTAGAGACAGGGGAACTTGGACAGATACGCAGTATTTT. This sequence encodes CASSRDRGTWTDTQYF.

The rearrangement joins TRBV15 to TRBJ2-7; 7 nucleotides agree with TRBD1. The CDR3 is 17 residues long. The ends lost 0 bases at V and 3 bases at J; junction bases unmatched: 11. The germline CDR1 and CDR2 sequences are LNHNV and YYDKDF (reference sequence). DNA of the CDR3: TGTGCCACCAGCAGAGATGAAAAGGAGGACAGGAGCTACGAGCAGTACTTC. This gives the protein CATSRDEKEDRSYEQYF.

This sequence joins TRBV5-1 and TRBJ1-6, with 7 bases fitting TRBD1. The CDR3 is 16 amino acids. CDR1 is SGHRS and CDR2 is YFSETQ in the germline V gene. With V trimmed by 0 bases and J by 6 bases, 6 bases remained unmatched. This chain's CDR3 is CASSLGPGQPNSPLHF. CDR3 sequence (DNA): TGCGCCAGCAGCTTGGGCCCGGGACAGCCTAATTCACCCCTCCACTTT.

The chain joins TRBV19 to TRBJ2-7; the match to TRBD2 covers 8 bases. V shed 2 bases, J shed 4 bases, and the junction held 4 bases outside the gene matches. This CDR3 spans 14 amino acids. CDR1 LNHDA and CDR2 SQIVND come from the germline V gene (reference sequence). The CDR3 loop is CASSISAGVYEQYF. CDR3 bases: TGTGCCAGTAGTATATCAGCGGGGGTTTACGAGCAGTACTTC.

CDR3 residues: CASSLVERIAGNQPQHF. CDR3 in DNA: TGTGCCAGCAGCTTAGTAGAAAGAATTGCGGGAAATCAGCCCCAGCATTTT. The rearrangement uses TRBV7-8 and TRBJ1-5; D uncertain. V was pared by 1 base and J by 4 bases, with 17 bases between. The CDR3 covers 17 residues. The V gene's germline CDR1 is SGHVS and CDR2 FQNEAQ.

The CDR3 nucleotides are TGTGCCAGCAGCTTTCGAGAACAGGGATTGGCTTTCTTT. Translating gives CASSFREQGLAFF. This sequence joins TRBV11-2 and TRBJ1-1; TRBD1 might be the D (6 bases). CDR1 is SGHAT and CDR2 is FQNNGV in the germline V gene. Trimming stripped 3 bases from V and 11 bases from J, with 16 bases between. The CDR3 loop spans 13 amino acids.

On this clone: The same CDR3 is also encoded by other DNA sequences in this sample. CDR3 coding DNA: TGTGCCACCAGCAGAGGCGGAGGGGACCAAGAGACCCAGTACTTC. Translation: CATSRGGGDQETQYF. The gene calls are TRBV15 and TRBJ2-5; tentative D call: TRBD2 (6 bases). The V end lost 1 base, the J end lost 0 bases, and 9 bases lay between the germline ends. From germline, CDR1 is LNHNV and CDR2 YYDKDF (reference sequence). The CDR3 loop spans 15 amino acids.